This T cell receptor (beta chain) was identified during a study of T cell responses to AZD1222 COVID-19 vaccine. Across the whole study: Pooling was applied to second doses at about 4 or about 12 weeks. Notes on the study in general: Vaccination with two AZD1222 doses was followed by a rise in Spike-specific TCR breadth and depth. Donors, mostly white British, included more females; clonal diversity was possibly underestimated. Among those given AZD1222, only five to seven were seropositive at baseline.

As for this clone: Its antigen is not known.

Repertoires were generated with immunoSEQ multiplex PCR, while TCRdb's copy carries only in-frame clones and drops some. This sample carries roughly 80,000 clones, roughly 94% of them seen once, and the ten largest clones take 5% to 5.5%. This CDR3 contains 12 residues. The germline gives CDR1 SGHNT, CDR2 YYREEE (reference sequence). Trimming took off 4 bases at V and 10 bases at J, with 9 bases between the two ends. The sequence derives from an adult in good health. The sequencing here drew on peripheral blood, taken on day 0 of AZD1222 vaccination. V gene TRBV5-4 combines with J gene TRBJ1-6; D not resolved. CDR3 sequence reads: CASSDTGSPLHF. The DNA of the CDR3 is TGTGCCAGCAGCGATACCGGGTCACCCCTCCACTTT.